The 30 T cell receptor beta chains in this list originate from one sample, sequenced in a study of response to subunit inactivated influenza vaccine. Each CDR3 protein gets one entry after TCRdb re-called the RT-PCR reads with MiXCR. The sample has roughly 790,000 distinct CDR3 sequences; less than 25% are singletons. The sequences come from PBMCs from blood, collected 5 days after vaccination. These receptor sequences come from a man aged 50 to 60 who received an inactivated influenza vaccine.

As regards this clonotype: One end of the junction fails to match germline, which may point to a read error. The chain couples TRBV5-4 to TRBJ2-1; TRBD2 aligns across 11 bases. Germline lookup yields CDR1 SGHNT and CDR2 YYREEE (reference sequence). CDR3 length equals 17 residues. The CDR3 protein is CACSPKGLAGGKGEQFF. CDR3 nucleotides: TGTGCCTGCAGCCCTAAGGGTCTAGCGGGAGGTAAGGGTGAGCAGTTCTTC.

This chain uses TRBV9 with TRBJ2-5; no clear D gene. The CDR3 sequence is 16 residues long. The V gene's germline CDR1 is SGDLS and CDR2 YYNGEE. The V and J ends lost 3 bases and 5 bases respectively, with 20 bases between them. CDR3 bases: TGTGCCAGCAGCGGGCTGGCGGCGGATGGAAGGGAGACCCAGTACTTC. It yields the protein CASSGLAADGRETQYF.

This clonotype has more than one count but fewer than ten. This rearrangement joins TRBV4-3 to TRBJ2-2, with TRBD1 matching over 7 bases. From germline, CDR1 is LGHNA and CDR2 YSLEER. J was trimmed by 0 bases and V by 0 bases; bases with no gene match: 4. The CDR3 loop spans 17 amino acids. The CDR3 DNA reads TGCGCCAGCAGCCAAGATCCAGGGGGATCGAACACCGGGGAGCTGTTTTTT. It encodes CASSQDPGGSNTGELFF.

In this sample, this clonotype turned up many times. The chain is built from TRBV20-1 and TRBJ2-3, with 8 nucleotides matching TRBD2. With V trimmed by 6 bases and J by 5 bases, 7 bases remained unmatched. Germline V gives CDR1 DFQATT, CDR2 SNEGSKA (reference sequence). The CDR3 has 13 amino acids. The CDR3 here is CSAGGGSGDTQYF. In DNA, the CDR3 is TGCAGTGCCGGCGGGGGGTCAGGAGATACGCAGTATTTT.

The chain carries TRBV20-1 and TRBJ1-1; D ambiguous. Germline V lookup: CDR1 DFQATT, CDR2 SNEGSKA (reference sequence). The V and J ends lost 6 bases and 7 bases respectively, with 15 bases between them. The CDR3 runs to 12 residues. CDR3 DNA sequence: TGCAGTGCCCCTAATTCGTTCAGTGAAGCTTTCTTT. This codes for CSAPNSFSEAFF.

This clonotype has a handful of counts. J is TRBJ2-5 and V is TRBV6-1; weak D call: TRBD1 (6 bases). Deletions cut 0 bases from V and 4 bases from J, with 12 bases between. This CDR3 comprises 15 residues. The germline gives CDR1 MNHNS, CDR2 SASEGT. The DNA for the CDR3 is TGTGCCAGCAGTGAAGCTAACCGCAGGGGAGAGACCCAGTACTTC. Translated, it gives CASSEANRRGETQYF.

This clonotype has more than one count but fewer than ten. No DNA is shown, since the ends of the CDR3 on it are uncertain; the CDR3 is the one TCRdb lists. The rearrangement links TRBV7-2 to TRBJ2-7; no check of the table's D call, TRBD2, against the DNA was made. Germline V gene data show CDR1 as SGHTA and CDR2 as FQGNSA. Including both end residues, the CDR3 is 13 amino acids long. The CDR3 spells CASSLVGSGNNHF.

The J gene is TRBJ2-7, the V gene TRBV3-1, with a tentative D call TRBD2 (6 bases). CDR1 is LGHDT, CDR2 YNNKEL, per germline (reference sequence). Trimming cost V 2 bases and J 6 bases, with 8 bases left between them. This CDR3 contains 12 residues. The CDR3 reads CASSQPGLEQYF. CDR3 nucleotide sequence: TGTGCCAGCAGCCAACCGGGACTCGAGCAGTACTTC.

This clonotype has more than one count but fewer than ten. The V gene is TRBV10-2, the J gene TRBJ2-2; D is tentatively TRBD1 or TRBD2 (6 bases each). The CDR3 runs 13 residues. V lost 11 bases, J lost 7 bases, and 17 bases lay in between. Germline V lookup: CDR1 WSHSY, CDR2 SAAADI. This CDR3 reads CALMGGSFGELFF. The CDR3 DNA reads as TGCGCCCTGATGGGGGGCAGTTTCGGGGAGCTGTTTTTT.

The chain links TRBV7-2 to TRBJ1-2; 10 bases agree with TRBD1. Germline loops: CDR1 SGHTA, CDR2 FQGNSA. The CDR3 covers 15 residues. Trimming removed 1 base from V and 4 bases from J; junction bases left unmatched: 3. CDR3 residues: CASSLGQGAFYGYTF. As DNA, the CDR3 is TGTGCCAGCAGCTTAGGACAGGGGGCTTTCTATGGCTACACCTTC. Full variable domain (rest looked up from reference TRBV7-2 and TRBJ1-2): GAGVSQSPSNKVTEKGKDVELRCDPISGHTALYWYRQSLGQGLEFLIYFQGNSAPDKSGLPSDRFSAERTGGSVSTLTIQRTQQEDSAVYLCASSLGQGAFYGYTFGSGTRLTVV.

This clonotype was seen only once. V is TRBV20-1 and J is TRBJ2-7, with TRBD2 identical over 11 bases. Germline V lookup: CDR1 DFQATT, CDR2 SNEGSKA (reference sequence). Unmatched junction bases numbered 4, after V lost 3 bases and J lost 0 bases. This CDR3 region has 15 residues. Here the CDR3 DNA reads TGCAGTGCTAGCGCCGGGACTAGCGGCTCCTACGAGCAGTACTTC. It translates to CSASAGTSGSYEQYF.

The rearrangement joins TRBV29-1 to TRBJ2-3; 7 bases fit TRBD1. Losses at the gene ends were 5 bases for V and 7 bases for J; bases not matched to a gene: 9. Per germline, CDR1 SQVTM and CDR2 ANQGSEA. The CDR3 contains 13 residues. The DNA of the CDR3 is TGCAGCGTTACCCGACAGGGTCGAAATACGCAGTATTTT. Translation: CSVTRQGRNTQYF.

For the CDR3, the DNA is TGTGCCAGCAGTTACTCGACAGGCGATGTCTCTGGGGCCAACGTCCTGACTTTC. Its translation: CASSYSTGDVSGANVLTF. The genes are TRBV6-2 or TRBV6-3 and TRBJ2-6, with D possibly matching TRBD1 (6 bases). The CDR3 runs 18 residues. The germline V gene has CDR1 MNHEY and CDR2 SVGEGT. V was cut by 0 bases and J by 0 bases, with 12 bases left in between.

The J gene is TRBJ2-7, the V gene TRBV9; 8 nucleotides agree with TRBD2. This CDR3 is built from 14 residues. V lost 0 bases, J lost 5 bases, and 4 bases stayed unmatched. Germline lookup yields CDR1 SGDLS and CDR2 YYNGEE. The CDR3 loop reads CASSVAGGIDEQYF. The CDR3 nucleotides are TGTGCCAGCAGCGTAGCGGGAGGGATTGACGAGCAGTACTTC.

V is TRBV20-1 and J is TRBJ2-7; 11 bases line up with TRBD1. This CDR3 is 16 amino acids long. Looked up from germline, CDR1 is DFQATT and CDR2 is SNEGSKA (reference sequence). V shed 0 bases, J shed 2 bases, and the junction held 6 bases outside the gene matches. CDR3 sequence: CSARDVGTGGAYEQYF. The DNA for the CDR3 is TGCAGTGCTAGAGATGTGGGGACAGGGGGGGCCTACGAGCAGTACTTC.

This clonotype has just a few counts. This sequence joins TRBV29-1 and TRBJ2-1; no clear D. V lost 7 bases and J 5 bases, leaving 12 bases between the germline ends. The CDR3 has 12 residues. Per the germline V gene, CDR1 is SQVTM and CDR2 is ANQGSEA. CDR3: CSAGWSNNEQFF. The CDR3 DNA follows: TGCAGCGCGGGTTGGTCAAACAATGAGCAGTTCTTC.

This clonotype was seen more than once but under ten times. The chain combines TRBV7-8 with TRBJ2-7; TRBD1 matches at 10 bases. CDR1 is SGHVS and CDR2 is FQNEAQ in the germline V gene. Trimming at V came to 7 bases and at J to 5 bases, leaving 11 bases not matched to a gene. CDR3 length: 15 residues. CDR3 in DNA: TGTGCCAGCAACCCGTTCCGGGACAGGGGTCACGAGCAGTACTTC. Its protein product is CASNPFRDRGHEQYF.

The CDR3 DNA sequence: TGTGCCAGCAGTGACATTACAGGCTGGGGAGGTGATTCACCCCTCCACTTT. This encodes CASSDITGWGGDSPLHF. The rearrangement joins TRBV6-1 to TRBJ1-6; the D gene is possibly TRBD1 (5 bases). Trimming took 3 bases from V and 8 from J, leaving 20 bases between them. CDR3 length: 17 amino acids. Per germline, CDR1 MNHNS and CDR2 SASEGT.

Notes on this clonotype: With a much larger clone just one base away, this may be a read error. The V call is TRBV28, the J call TRBJ2-5, with 8 bases fitting TRBD1. The J call may be wrong; the DNA end is better matched by TRBJ2-1. CDR3 length: 14 amino acids. Germline values: CDR1 MDHEN, CDR2 SYDVKM. The CDR3 loop is CASSLTRGLGTQFF. In nucleotides, the CDR3 is TGTGCCAGCAGTTTGACCAGGGGGCTAGGGACCCAGTTCTTC.

The chain is built from TRBV10-3 and TRBJ2-1; 10 nucleotides agree with TRBD2. After removal of 7 bases from V and 5 bases from J, the junction contained 2 bases not matched to a gene. From germline, CDR1 is ENHRY and CDR2 SYGVKD. This CDR3 comprises 13 residues. The CDR3: CAITSGSHNEQFF. Written as DNA, the CDR3 is TGTGCCATCACTAGCGGGAGCCACAATGAGCAGTTCTTC.

The rearrangement uses TRBV5-6 and TRBJ2-1; D tentatively reads TRBD1 or TRBD2 (5 bases each). Trimming took 4 bases from V and 4 from J, leaving 18 bases between them. The CDR3 is 16 residues long. CDR1 SGHDT and CDR2 YYEEEE come from the germline V gene. CDR3 protein: CASSRLGEITYNEQFF. For the CDR3, the DNA is TGTGCCAGCAGCCGGTTGGGGGAGATAACTTACAATGAGCAGTTCTTC. Full variable domain (missing parts from reference TRBV5-6 and TRBJ2-1): DAGVTQSPTHLIKTRGQQVTLRCSPKSGHDTVSWYQQALGQGPQFIFQYYEEEERQRGNFPDRFSGHQFPNYSSELNVNALLLGDSALYLCASSRLGEITYNEQFFGPGTRLTVL.

This clonotype has at least ten counts. The rearrangement joins TRBV5-1 to TRBJ2-5; D is possibly TRBD1 (6 bases). The CDR3 length is 16 residues. Germline CDR1 and CDR2: SGHRS and YFSETQ. Trimming shortened V by 0 bases and J by 1 base, and 13 bases separated the two germline ends. In DNA, the CDR3 is TGCGCCAGCAGCTTGGATGGGGGCGGCGGCCAAGAGACCCAGTACTTC. It translates to CASSLDGGGGQETQYF.

The chain combines TRBV6-1 with TRBJ2-3; D uncertain. Trimming removed 6 bases from V and 2 bases from J, with 12 bases in between. Germline CDR1 MNHNS, CDR2 SASEGT. This CDR3 comprises 14 residues. CDR3 sequence (DNA): TGTGCCAGCAGCCCACAGACATTCACAGATACGCAGTATTTT. It codes for CASSPQTFTDTQYF.

This clonotype turned up a few times. The J gene is TRBJ1-5, the V gene TRBV20-1; 7 nucleotides match TRBD1. Germline lookup yields CDR1 DFQATT and CDR2 SNEGSKA (reference sequence). V shed 4 bases, J shed 6 bases, and the junction held 15 bases outside the gene matches. The CDR3 totals 16 residues. The CDR3 sequence: CSAITMTGLNSQPQHF. CDR3 nucleotide sequence: TGCAGTGCTATCACAATGACAGGGTTGAATAGTCAGCCCCAGCATTTT.

The chain carries TRBV12-3 or TRBV12-4 and TRBJ1-2; D is unclear. V gave up 8 bases and J gave up 0 bases, with 19 bases separating them. This CDR3 region has 16 residues. The CDR3: CASGGRPYSTNYGYTF. DNA for the CDR3: TGTGCCAGCGGAGGCAGGCCTTACTCCACTAACTATGGCTACACCTTC.

The gene calls are TRBV18 and TRBJ1-1; no definite D call. Germline values: CDR1 KGHSH, CDR2 LQKENI. This CDR3 contains 13 residues. V was cut by 0 bases and J by 2 bases, with 4 bases left in between. CDR3 bases: TGTGCCAGCTCACCACCCACCAACACTGAAGCTTTCTTT. As protein: CASSPPTNTEAFF. Using reference TRBV18 and TRBJ1-1 for the parts outside the CDR3, the full variable domain is NAGVMQNPRHLVRRRGQEARLRCSPMKGHSHVYWYRQLPEEGLKFMVYLQKENIIDESGMPKERFSAEFPKEGPSILRIQQVVRGDSAAYFCASSPPTNTEAFFGQGTRLTVV.

The V gene is TRBV12-3 or TRBV12-4, the J gene TRBJ1-6, with D possibly matching TRBD1 (6 bases). This CDR3 has 16 amino acids. V lost 6 bases and J lost 7, with 19 bases in between. CDR3 bases: TGTGCCAGCAGCCACCCCCGGGGGGGCCGGAATTCACCCCTCCACTTT. It specifies CASSHPRGGRNSPLHF.

This clonotype was found a few times. The gene calls are TRBV12-1 and TRBJ2-7; the D call in the table, TRBD1, was not verified against the DNA. TRBV12-1 represents a pseudogene. This CDR3 is 16 amino acids long. CDR3 nucleotide sequence: TGTGCCAGCAGCTACCCGGGAGGTAGGGGGGAACACGAGCAGTACTTC. Amino acids: CASSYPGGRGEHEQYF.

This clonotype was found a few times. The genes are TRBV20-1 and TRBJ2-1; 7 bases map to TRBD2. This CDR3 has 13 amino acids. Germline assignment: CDR1 DFQATT and CDR2 SNEGSKA (reference sequence). V lost 6 bases to trimming and J lost 2 bases; unmatched junction nucleotides: 4. The DNA for the CDR3 is TGCAGTGCGTCGACTAGCACCTACAATGAGCAGTTCTTC. Protein sequence: CSASTSTYNEQFF.

This clonotype came up many times. The genes are TRBV4-2 and TRBJ2-3, with D unclear. This CDR3 has 13 amino acids. The V and J ends lost 0 bases and 1 base respectively, with 2 bases between them. Looked up from germline, CDR1 is LGHNA and CDR2 is YNFKEQ. CDR3 coding DNA: TGTGCCAGCAGCCAAGAAGGCACAGATACGCAGTATTTT. Translating it yields CASSQEGTDTQYF.